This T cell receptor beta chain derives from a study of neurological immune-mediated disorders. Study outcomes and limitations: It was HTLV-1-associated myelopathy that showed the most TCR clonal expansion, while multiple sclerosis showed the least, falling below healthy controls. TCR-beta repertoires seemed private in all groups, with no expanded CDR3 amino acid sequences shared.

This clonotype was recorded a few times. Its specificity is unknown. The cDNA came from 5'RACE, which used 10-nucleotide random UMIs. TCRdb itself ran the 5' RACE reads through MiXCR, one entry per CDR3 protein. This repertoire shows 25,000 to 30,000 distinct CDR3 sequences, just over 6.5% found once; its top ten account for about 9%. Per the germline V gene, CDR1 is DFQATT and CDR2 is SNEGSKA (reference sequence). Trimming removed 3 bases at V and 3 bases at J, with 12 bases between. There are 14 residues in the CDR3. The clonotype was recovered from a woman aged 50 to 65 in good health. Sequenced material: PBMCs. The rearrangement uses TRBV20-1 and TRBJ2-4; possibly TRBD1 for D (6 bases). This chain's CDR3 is CSASGGWGKNIQYF. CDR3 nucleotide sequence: TGCAGTGCTAGTGGGGGCTGGGGCAAAAACATTCAGTACTTC.